This T cell receptor beta chain was sequenced during a study of regulatory T cells. Overall study findings and caveats: In CD3G-deficient patients, conventional CD4+ T cells were enriched for hydrophobic CDR3 residues at positions 6 and 7.

CDR1 LNHDA and CDR2 SQIVND come from the germline V gene (reference sequence). V dropped 5 bases and J dropped 7; count of bases not matched to a gene: 7. The CDR3 has 14 residues. The PCR used 52 TRBV and 13 TRBJ primers. Clones were sequenced by immunoSEQ multiplex PCR, and TCRdb holds only the in-frame ones, with some missing. This sample has 25,000 to 35,000 clones, with roughly 92% found just once. For this clone: Its antigen is not identified.

This chain links TRBV19 with TRBJ2-2, with 7 bases that match TRBD1. This sequence was found in a person in their late teens or twenties with CD3G deficiency. What was sequenced was conventional CD4+ T cells sorted from blood. The CDR3 sequence is CASSFQGQVGELFF. The CDR3 coding sequence is TGTGCCAGTAGTTTCCAAGGACAGGTCGGGGAGCTGTTTTTT.